The 20 T cell receptor beta chains below were found in one sample sequenced in a study of T-cell memory formation after mild COVID-19. TCRdb used MiXCR to reprocess the 5' RACE reads, holding one entry per CDR3 protein. Here the sample spans about 390,000 distinct CDR3 sequences, about 16% being singletons. Sequencing input: PBMCs or a T cell subset sorted from them (not recorded which). The origin of the receptors is a young man who had mild COVID-19 (a few samples of this study predate the infection). Cell type and time point are not known.

The CDR3 DNA sequence: TGTGCCAGCTCACCAAGGCTGGACAATGAGCAGTTCTTC. It encodes CASSPRLDNEQFF. The chain recombines TRBV18 with TRBJ2-1; the D is unclear. Trimming removed 2 bases at V and 5 bases at J, with 7 bases between. Germline CDR1 is KGHSH and CDR2 is LQKENI. The CDR3 runs to 13 residues. Full variable domain (remainder filled in from reference TRBV18 and TRBJ2-1): NAGVMQNPRHLVRRRGQEARLRCSPMKGHSHVYWYRQLPEEGLKFMVYLQKENIIDESGMPKERFSAEFPKEGPSILRIQQVVRGDSAAYFCASSPRLDNEQFFGPGTRLTVL.

The sample holds a few counts of this clonotype. In nucleotides, the CDR3 is TGTGCCAGCAGAACCTACAGGGGAACGGATACGCAGTATTTT. It yields the protein CASRTYRGTDTQYF. V gene TRBV11-2 combines with J gene TRBJ2-3, with TRBD1 matching over 7 bases. The germline V gene encodes CDR1 SGHAT and CDR2 FQNNGV. Losses at the gene ends were 6 bases for V and 6 bases for J; bases not matched to a gene: 9. The CDR3 extends over 14 amino acids.

This rearrangement joins TRBV2 to TRBJ1-1, with D perhaps matching TRBD1 (5 bases). The V gene lost 3 bases and the J gene lost 9 bases, with 14 bases spanning the gap. The germline gives CDR1 SNHLY, CDR2 FYNNEI. The CDR3 consists of 13 residues. CDR3 sequence (DNA): TGTGCCAGCAGTGACGCAGGGCTGTTCAAAGCTTTCTTT. Residues: CASSDAGLFKAFF.

This clonotype was recorded a few times. The J gene is TRBJ2-4, the V gene TRBV12-3 or TRBV12-4, with unresolved D. V shed 6 bases and J shed 0 bases, with 15 bases lying between them. The CDR3 is 16 amino acids. CDR3 nucleotides: TGTGCCAGCAGCCGACCCGATATGCTAGCCAAAAACATTCAGTACTTC. Translating it yields CASSRPDMLAKNIQYF.

The chain joins TRBV7-8 to TRBJ2-5, with D possibly being TRBD1 (6 bases). The CDR3 length is 16 residues. Germline V gene data show CDR1 as SGHVS and CDR2 as FQNEAQ. Trimming pared 1 base from V and 1 base from J, leaving 13 bases between. CDR3 in DNA: TGTGCCAGCAGCTTAGTGGGAGTCAGGGGCCAAGAGACCCAGTACTTC. Translating it yields CASSLVGVRGQETQYF.

The gene calls are TRBV7-6 and TRBJ2-7, with D possibly being TRBD1 (5 bases). Deletions cut 3 bases from V and 6 bases from J, with 15 bases between. The germline V gene has CDR1 SGHVS and CDR2 FNYEAQ. The CDR3 has 14 residues. CDR3 residues: CASSLSGHGSEQYF. For the CDR3, the DNA is TGTGCCAGCAGCTTGTCAGGACATGGGTCCGAGCAGTACTTC. The whole variable domain, remainder taken from reference TRBV7-6 and TRBJ2-7, is GAGVSQSPRYKVTKRGQDVALRCDPISGHVSLYWYRQALGQGPEFLTYFNYEAQQDKSGLPNDRFSAERPEGSISTLTIQRTEQRDSAMYRCASSLSGHGSEQYFGPGTRLTVT.

The chain couples TRBV12-3 or TRBV12-4 to TRBJ2-3; 8 positions match TRBD2. CDR3 length: 16 residues. Losses at the gene ends were 5 bases for V and 0 bases for J; bases not matched to a gene: 7. CDR3 coding DNA: TGTGCCAGCAGTCCCGGACTAGCTCCGAGCACAGATACGCAGTATTTT. This encodes CASSPGLAPSTDTQYF.

This clonotype was observed a few times. The rearrangement joins TRBV5-1 to TRBJ2-1; possibly TRBD1 for D (6 bases). The CDR3 is made up of 16 amino acids. The ends were cut back, 4 bases at V and 6 bases at J, with 20 bases in the middle. CDR1 is SGHRS, CDR2 YFSETQ, per germline. DNA for the CDR3: TGCGCCAGCAGCCGAAGGACCACAGGGTTTGGCAATGAGCAGTTCTTC. This encodes CASSRRTTGFGNEQFF.

This clonotype was observed a handful of times. The chain combines TRBV9 with TRBJ2-7; possible D gene TRBD2, 5 bases. This CDR3 spans 15 amino acids. With 3 bases removed from V and 1 base from J, the gap between germline ends came to 14 bases. Germline CDR1 and CDR2: SGDLS and YYNGEE. The CDR3 loop reads CASSAGGGPSYEQYF. CDR3 nucleotides: TGTGCCAGCAGCGCCGGAGGCGGGCCATCCTACGAGCAGTACTTC.

The chain has TRBV11-1 and TRBJ2-3; D ambiguous. The ends were cut back, 0 bases at V and 3 bases at J, with 13 bases in the middle. Germline V CDR1 and CDR2: SGHAT, FQDESV (reference sequence). The CDR3 is 16 amino acids. CDR3 region: CASSLAPYHSTDTQYF. The CDR3 DNA reads TGTGCCAGCAGCTTAGCGCCCTACCATTCTACAGATACGCAGTATTTT.

The J gene is TRBJ1-1, the V gene TRBV6-6, with TRBD1 matching over 10 bases. The CDR3 runs to 15 residues. Germline V CDR1 and CDR2: MNHNY, SVGAGI (reference sequence). V shed 6 bases and J 8 bases; nucleotides not matched to a gene: 12. The chain's CDR3 is CASSPARDRGHEAFF. CDR3 nucleotides: TGTGCCAGCAGCCCTGCTCGGGACAGGGGCCACGAAGCTTTCTTT.

The V call is TRBV4-3, the J call TRBJ2-5; D gene uncertain. This CDR3 spans 18 amino acids. CDR1 LGHNA and CDR2 YSLEER come from the germline V gene. The V and J ends lost 1 base and 1 base respectively, with 19 bases between them. The CDR3 region has the DNA TGCGCCAGCAGCCAAGGGGTTTGGGCTGGGTACCCCCAAGAGACCCAGTACTTC. This encodes CASSQGVWAGYPQETQYF.

This clonotype has just a few counts. V usage is TRBV4-3 and J usage is TRBJ1-3; D perhaps matches TRBD1 (5 bases). The CDR3 runs 15 residues. The germline CDR1 and CDR2 sequences are LGHNA and YSLEER. The V end lost 0 bases, the J end lost 4 bases, and 10 bases lay between the germline ends. This chain's CDR3 is CASSQDQGPGNTIYF. The DNA for the CDR3 is TGCGCCAGCAGCCAAGACCAGGGCCCAGGAAACACCATATATTTT.

V and J are TRBV6-6 and TRBJ1-6, with D unresolved. The CDR3 is made up of 16 amino acids. The germline CDR1 and CDR2 sequences are MNHNY and SVGAGI (reference sequence). Trimming removed 0 bases from V and 7 bases from J, with 13 bases in between. The CDR3 protein is CASSYSSGYDNSPLHF. CDR3 in DNA: TGTGCCAGCAGTTACTCGTCCGGGTACGACAATTCACCCCTCCACTTT.

V usage is TRBV19 and J usage is TRBJ2-1, with 7 bases aligning to TRBD1. The CDR3 consists of 12 residues. Germline V CDR1 and CDR2: LNHDA, SQIVND (reference sequence). Trimming at V came to 8 bases and at J to 10 bases, leaving 8 bases not matched to a gene. The CDR3 DNA sequence: TGTGCCAGTTCCACAGGGGTGTGGGAGCAGTTCTTC. It codes for CASSTGVWEQFF.

This clonotype has more than one count but fewer than ten. V is TRBV10-3 and J is TRBJ2-7; TRBD1 matches at 11 bases. Germline CDR1 ENHRY, CDR2 SYGVKD. The CDR3 consists of 16 residues. The junction had 9 bases not matched to a gene; V was cut back by 5 bases and J by 3 bases. The chain's CDR3 is CAISRPGTGGIYEQYF. DNA of the CDR3: TGTGCCATCAGTCGTCCAGGGACAGGGGGTATCTACGAGCAGTACTTC.

In this sample, this clonotype turned up a few times. The V call is TRBV13, the J call TRBJ2-1; 13 bases fit TRBD2. Germline V CDR1 and CDR2: PRHDT, FYEKMQ (reference sequence). The CDR3 is 15 residues long. The J segment lost 10 bases and the V segment lost 5 bases, leaving 8 bases of the junction unmatched. The CDR3 DNA is TGTGCCAGCAGCGCAACTAGCGGGGGGGACGTAGAGCAGTTCTTC. It is translated as CASSATSGGDVEQFF.

In its sample, this clonotype was seen a few times. The chain combines TRBV5-1 with TRBJ1-1, with unresolved D. The CDR3 is 13 amino acids. CDR1 and CDR2 (germline): SGHRS, YFSETQ. The ends were cut back, 0 bases at V and 7 bases at J, with 10 bases in the middle. In DNA form, the CDR3 reads TGCGCCAGCAGCTTGGTCGGAAGAGATGAAGCTTTCTTT. As protein: CASSLVGRDEAFF.

This chain uses TRBV12-3 or TRBV12-4 with TRBJ2-3, with TRBD1 matching 7 bases. V lost 5 bases to trimming and J lost 4 bases; unmatched junction nucleotides: 9. The CDR3 runs 15 residues. The CDR3 loop reads CASSPRTGLADTQYF. The DNA for the CDR3 is TGTGCCAGCAGTCCGAGGACAGGATTGGCAGATACGCAGTATTTT.

This chain uses TRBV20-1 with TRBJ2-2, with D hard to call. The germline V gene encodes CDR1 DFQATT and CDR2 SNEGSKA (reference sequence). The germline V and J ends were trimmed by 6 bases and 2 bases, with 10 bases remaining between them. CDR3 size: 13 residues. The CDR3: CSATGPNTGELFF. The CDR3 coding sequence is TGCAGTGCAACCGGGCCTAACACCGGGGAGCTGTTTTTT.